This T cell receptor (beta chain) originates from a study of shared clonotypes between healthy human individuals. Study-wide context: Donors had three CD4 naive, three CD4 memory, two CD8 naive and one CD8 memory plate apiece.

The CDR3 covers 16 residues. Germline V gene sequence: CDR1 SGHKS, CDR2 YYEKEE (reference sequence). With V trimmed by 6 bases and J by 0 bases, 8 bases remained unmatched. Investigators divided CD4+ cells into CD45RA+ naive and CD45RA-negative memory subsets. The repertoire was sequenced with immunoSEQ multiplex PCR; TCRdb's copy has only in-frame clones and lacks some. The sample records about 2.3 million clones, 85% to 95% being singletons. About this clone itself: Its specificity is unknown.

The study, taken as a whole, reports: It was observed that roughly 5.1% of naive CD4 clonotypes were shared across several donors. Relative to memory subsets, naive subsets generally showed larger estimated richness.

The material sequenced was naive CD4+ T cells from PBMCs. The subset is: CD45RA+ positively selected. This receptor was obtained from a man between 18 and 35 years old in good health. Some clones in this sample may be carry-over from other donors' samples. This chain connects TRBV5-5 to TRBJ1-1, with 10 bases fitting TRBD1. CDR3 DNA sequence: TGTGCCAGCATCAACCGGGACAGGGGCATGAACACTGAAGCTTTCTTT. It specifies CASINRDRGMNTEAFF.